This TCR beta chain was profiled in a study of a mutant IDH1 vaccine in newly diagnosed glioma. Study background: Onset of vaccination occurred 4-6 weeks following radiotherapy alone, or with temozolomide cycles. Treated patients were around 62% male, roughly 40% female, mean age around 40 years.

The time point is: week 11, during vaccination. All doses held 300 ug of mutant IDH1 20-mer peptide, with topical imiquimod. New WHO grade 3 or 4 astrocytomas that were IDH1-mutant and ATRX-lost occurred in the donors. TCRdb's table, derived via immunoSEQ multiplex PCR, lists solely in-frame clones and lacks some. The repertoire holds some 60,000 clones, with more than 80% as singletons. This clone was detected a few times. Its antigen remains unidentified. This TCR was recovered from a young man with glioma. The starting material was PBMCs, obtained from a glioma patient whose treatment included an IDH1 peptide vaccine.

The CDR3 DNA reads TGTGCCAGCAGTTCCTCGACTGAAGCTTTCTTT. Translating it yields CASSSSTEAFF. The V call is TRBV6-5, the J call TRBJ1-1; D uncertain. CDR3 size: 11 residues. Trimming cost V 4 bases and J 5 bases, with 5 bases left between them. CDR1 is MNHEY, CDR2 SVGAGI, per germline.